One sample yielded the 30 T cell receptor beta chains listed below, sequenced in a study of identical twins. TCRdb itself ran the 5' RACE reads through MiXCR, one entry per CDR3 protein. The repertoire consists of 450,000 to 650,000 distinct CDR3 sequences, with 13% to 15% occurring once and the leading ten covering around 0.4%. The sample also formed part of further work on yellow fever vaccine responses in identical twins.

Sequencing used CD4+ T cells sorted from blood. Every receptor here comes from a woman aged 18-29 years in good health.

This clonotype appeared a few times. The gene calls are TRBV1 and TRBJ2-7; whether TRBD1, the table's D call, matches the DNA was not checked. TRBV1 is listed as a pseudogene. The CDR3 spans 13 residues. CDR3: CTSTRDRGCEQYV. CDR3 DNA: TGCACCAGCACCCGGGACAGGGGATGCGAGCAGTACGTC.

CDR3 in DNA: TGCAGCGGCAGGGACACCGGGGAGCTGTTTTTT. Translation: CSGRDTGELFF. This chain links TRBV29-1 with TRBJ2-2, with D possibly matching TRBD1 (5 bases). The germline gives CDR1 SQVTM, CDR2 ANQGSEA. Trimming took 7 bases from V and 3 from J, leaving 6 bases between them. The CDR3 runs 11 residues.

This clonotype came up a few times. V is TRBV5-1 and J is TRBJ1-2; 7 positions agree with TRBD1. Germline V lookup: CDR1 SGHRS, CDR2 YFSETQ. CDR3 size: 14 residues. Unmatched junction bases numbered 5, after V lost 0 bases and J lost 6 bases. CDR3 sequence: CASSLGQGGDGYTF. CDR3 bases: TGCGCCAGCAGCTTGGGACAGGGAGGCGATGGCTACACCTTC. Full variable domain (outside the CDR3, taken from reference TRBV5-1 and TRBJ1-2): KAGVTQTPRYLIKTRGQQVTLSCSPISGHRSVSWYQQTPGQGLQFLFEYFSETQRNKGNFPGRFSGRQFSNSRSEMNVSTLELGDSALYLCASSLGQGGDGYTFGSGTRLTVV.

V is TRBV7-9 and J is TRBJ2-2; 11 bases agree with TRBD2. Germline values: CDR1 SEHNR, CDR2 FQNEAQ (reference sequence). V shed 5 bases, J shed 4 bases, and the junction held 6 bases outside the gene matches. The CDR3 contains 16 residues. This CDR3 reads CASSARLAGSTGELFF. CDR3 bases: TGTGCCAGCAGCGCTAGACTAGCGGGGAGCACCGGGGAGCTGTTTTTT.

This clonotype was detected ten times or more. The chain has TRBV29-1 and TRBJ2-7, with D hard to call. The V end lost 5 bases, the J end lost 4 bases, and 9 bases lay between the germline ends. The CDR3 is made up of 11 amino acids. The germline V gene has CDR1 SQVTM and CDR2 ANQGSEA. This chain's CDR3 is CSVFLGYEQYF. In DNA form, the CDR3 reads TGCAGCGTTTTCTTAGGTTACGAGCAGTACTTC.

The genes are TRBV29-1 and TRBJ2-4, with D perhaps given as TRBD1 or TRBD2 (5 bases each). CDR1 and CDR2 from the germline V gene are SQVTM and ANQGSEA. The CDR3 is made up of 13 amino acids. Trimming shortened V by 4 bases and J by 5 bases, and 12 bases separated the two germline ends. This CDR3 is CSVARGSENIQYF. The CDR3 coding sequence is TGCAGCGTTGCTCGGGGCTCGGAAAACATTCAGTACTTC.

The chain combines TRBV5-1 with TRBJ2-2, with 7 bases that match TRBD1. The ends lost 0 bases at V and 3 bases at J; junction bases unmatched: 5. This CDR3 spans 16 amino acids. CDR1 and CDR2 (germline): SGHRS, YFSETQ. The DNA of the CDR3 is TGCGCCAGCAGCTTGGTTGGACAGGTGGACACCGGGGAGCTGTTTTTT. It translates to CASSLVGQVDTGELFF.

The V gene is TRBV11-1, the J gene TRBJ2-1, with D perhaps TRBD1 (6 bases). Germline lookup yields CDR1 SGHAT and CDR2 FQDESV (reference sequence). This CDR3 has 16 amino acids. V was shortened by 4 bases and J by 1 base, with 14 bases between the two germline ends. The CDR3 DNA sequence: TGTGCCAGCAGCTCTCCAAGGACAGAGTCCTACAATGAGCAGTTCTTC. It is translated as CASSSPRTESYNEQFF.

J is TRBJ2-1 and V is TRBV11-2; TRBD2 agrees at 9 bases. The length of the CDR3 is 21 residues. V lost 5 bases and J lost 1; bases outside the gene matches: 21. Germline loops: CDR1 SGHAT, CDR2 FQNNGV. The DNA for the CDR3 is TGTGCCAGCAGCCCCCCTGCCGGGGTAGTTCCGACTAGCGGATCCTACAATGAGCAGTTCTTC. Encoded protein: CASSPPAGVVPTSGSYNEQFF.

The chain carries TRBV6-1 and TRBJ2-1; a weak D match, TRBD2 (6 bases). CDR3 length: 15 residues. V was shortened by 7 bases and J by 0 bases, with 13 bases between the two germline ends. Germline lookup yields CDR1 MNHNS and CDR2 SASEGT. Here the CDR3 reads CASKGRGGSYNEQFF. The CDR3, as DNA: TGTGCCAGCAAAGGTAGGGGAGGCTCCTACAATGAGCAGTTCTTC.

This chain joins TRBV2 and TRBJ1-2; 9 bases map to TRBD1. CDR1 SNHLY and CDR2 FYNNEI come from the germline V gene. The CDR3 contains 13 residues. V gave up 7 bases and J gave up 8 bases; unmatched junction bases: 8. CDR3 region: CASIRTGDWGYTF. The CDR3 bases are TGTGCCAGCATTCGGACAGGGGACTGGGGCTACACCTTC.

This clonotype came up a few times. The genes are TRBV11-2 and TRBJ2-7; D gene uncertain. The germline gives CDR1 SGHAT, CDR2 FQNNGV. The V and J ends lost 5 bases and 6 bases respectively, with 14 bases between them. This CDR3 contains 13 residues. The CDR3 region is CASSRPSVVEQYF. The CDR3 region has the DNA TGTGCCAGCAGCCGGCCATCCGTTGTCGAGCAGTACTTC.

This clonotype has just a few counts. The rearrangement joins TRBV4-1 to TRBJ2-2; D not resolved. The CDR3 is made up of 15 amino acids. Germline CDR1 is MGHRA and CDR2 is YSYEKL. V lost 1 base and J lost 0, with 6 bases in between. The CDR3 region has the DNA TGCGCCAGCAGCCAAGTCTTCCCGAACACCGGGGAGCTGTTTTTT. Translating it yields CASSQVFPNTGELFF.

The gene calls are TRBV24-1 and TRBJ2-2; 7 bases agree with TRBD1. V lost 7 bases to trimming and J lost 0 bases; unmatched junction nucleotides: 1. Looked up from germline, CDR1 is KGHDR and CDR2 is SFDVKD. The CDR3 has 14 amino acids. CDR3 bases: TGTGCCACCAGGACAGGGACGAACACCGGGGAGCTGTTTTTT. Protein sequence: CATRTGTNTGELFF.

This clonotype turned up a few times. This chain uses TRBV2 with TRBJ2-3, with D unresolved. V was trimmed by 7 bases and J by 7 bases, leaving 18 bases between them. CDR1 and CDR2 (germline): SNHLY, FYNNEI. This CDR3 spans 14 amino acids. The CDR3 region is CASTQTEVKYTQYF. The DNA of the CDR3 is TGTGCCAGCACTCAGACCGAAGTCAAATATACGCAGTATTTT.

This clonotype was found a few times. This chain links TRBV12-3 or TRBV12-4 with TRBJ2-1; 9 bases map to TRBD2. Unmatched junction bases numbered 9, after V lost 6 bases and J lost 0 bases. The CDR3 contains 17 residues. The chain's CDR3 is CASRPPGLAPSYNEQFF. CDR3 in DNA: TGTGCCAGCAGGCCTCCGGGACTAGCCCCCTCCTACAATGAGCAGTTCTTC.

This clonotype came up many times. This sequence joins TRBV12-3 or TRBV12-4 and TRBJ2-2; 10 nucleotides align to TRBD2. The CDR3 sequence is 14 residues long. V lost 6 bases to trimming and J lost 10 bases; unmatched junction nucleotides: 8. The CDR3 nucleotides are TGTGCCAGCAGCCTTAGCGGGGGGAAAGAGGAGCTGTTTTTT. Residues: CASSLSGGKEELFF.

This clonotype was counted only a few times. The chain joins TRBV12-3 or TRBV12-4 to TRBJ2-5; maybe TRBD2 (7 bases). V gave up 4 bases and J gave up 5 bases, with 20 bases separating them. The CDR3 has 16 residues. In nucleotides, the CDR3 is TGTGCCAGCAGTTCGGGCGGAAGGGGGGGTTCGGAGACCCAGTACTTC. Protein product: CASSSGGRGGSETQYF.

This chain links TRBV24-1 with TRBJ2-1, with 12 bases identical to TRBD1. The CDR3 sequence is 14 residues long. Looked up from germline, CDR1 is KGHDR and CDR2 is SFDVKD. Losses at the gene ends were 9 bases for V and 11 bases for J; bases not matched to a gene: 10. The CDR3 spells CATGPGQGASKQFF. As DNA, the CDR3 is TGTGCCACCGGGCCGGGACAGGGGGCCTCTAAGCAGTTCTTC.

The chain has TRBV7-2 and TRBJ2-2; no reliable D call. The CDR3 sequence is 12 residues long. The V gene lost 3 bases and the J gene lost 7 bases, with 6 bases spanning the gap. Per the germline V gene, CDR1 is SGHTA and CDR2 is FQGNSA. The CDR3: CASSLYRGELFF. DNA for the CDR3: TGTGCCAGCAGCTTGTACCGCGGGGAGCTGTTTTTT.

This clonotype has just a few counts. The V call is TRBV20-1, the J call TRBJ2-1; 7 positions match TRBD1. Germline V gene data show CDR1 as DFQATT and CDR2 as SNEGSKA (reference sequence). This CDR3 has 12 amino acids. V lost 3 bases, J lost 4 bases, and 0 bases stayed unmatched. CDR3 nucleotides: TGCAGTGCTAGGGGACAGTACAATGAGCAGTTCTTC. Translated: CSARGQYNEQFF.

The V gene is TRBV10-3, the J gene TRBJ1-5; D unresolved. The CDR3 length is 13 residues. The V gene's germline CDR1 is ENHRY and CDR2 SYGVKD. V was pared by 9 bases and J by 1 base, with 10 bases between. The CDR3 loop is CAISERSNQPQHF. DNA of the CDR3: TGTGCCATTAGCGAGAGGAGCAATCAGCCCCAGCATTTT.

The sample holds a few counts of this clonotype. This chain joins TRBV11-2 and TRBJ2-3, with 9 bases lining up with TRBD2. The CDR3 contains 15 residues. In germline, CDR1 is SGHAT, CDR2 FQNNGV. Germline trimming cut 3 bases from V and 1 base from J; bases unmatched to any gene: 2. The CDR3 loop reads CASSFRTSGTDTQYF. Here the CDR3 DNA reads TGTGCCAGCAGCTTCCGGACTAGCGGCACAGATACGCAGTATTTT.

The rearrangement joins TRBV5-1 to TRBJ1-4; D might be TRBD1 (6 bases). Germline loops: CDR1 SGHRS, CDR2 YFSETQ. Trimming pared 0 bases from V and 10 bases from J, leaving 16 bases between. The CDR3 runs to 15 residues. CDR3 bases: TGCGCCAGCAGCTTGGTTTCAGGGGATGGTGGAAAACTGTTTTTT. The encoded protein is CASSLVSGDGGKLFF.

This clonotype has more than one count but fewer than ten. CDR3 sequence reads: CASSTRDGGSYEQYV. The CDR3, as DNA: TGTGCCAGTAGTACCCGGGACGGCGGGTCCTACGAGCAGTACGTC. The chain links TRBV19 to TRBJ2-7; possibly TRBD1 or TRBD2 for D (5 bases each). The germline gives CDR1 LNHDA, CDR2 SQIVND (reference sequence). There are 15 residues in the CDR3. V dropped 4 bases and J dropped 1 base, with 14 bases sitting between them.

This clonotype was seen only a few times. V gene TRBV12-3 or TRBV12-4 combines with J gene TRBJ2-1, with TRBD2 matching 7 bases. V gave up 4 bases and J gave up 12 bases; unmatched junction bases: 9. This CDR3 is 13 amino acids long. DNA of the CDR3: TGTGCCAGCAGTTCCCTGGAGGGAGGGGTGCAGTTCTTC. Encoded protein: CASSSLEGGVQFF.

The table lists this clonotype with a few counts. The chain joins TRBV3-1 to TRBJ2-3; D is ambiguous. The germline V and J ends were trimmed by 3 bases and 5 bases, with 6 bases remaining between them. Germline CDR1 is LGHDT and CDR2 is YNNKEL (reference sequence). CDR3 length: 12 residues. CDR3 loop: CASSHAGDTQYF. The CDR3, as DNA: TGTGCCAGCAGCCACGCTGGAGATACGCAGTATTTT.

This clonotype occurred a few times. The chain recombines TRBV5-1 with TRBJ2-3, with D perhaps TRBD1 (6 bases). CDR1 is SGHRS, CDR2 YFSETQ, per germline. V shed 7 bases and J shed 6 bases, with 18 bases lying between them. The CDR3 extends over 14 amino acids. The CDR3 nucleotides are TGCGCCAGCGGTGGGACACCCCCGGCGGATACGCAGTATTTT. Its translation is CASGGTPPADTQYF.

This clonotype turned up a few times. The CDR3 sequence is CASSYVGFDEQYF. CDR3 in DNA: TGTGCCAGCAGTTACGTGGGATTCGACGAGCAGTACTTC. The chain combines TRBV6-2 or TRBV6-3 with TRBJ2-7; D remains unclear. V lost 2 bases, J lost 5 bases, and 10 bases lay in between. Germline CDR1 is MNHEY and CDR2 is SVGEGT. CDR3 size: 13 residues.

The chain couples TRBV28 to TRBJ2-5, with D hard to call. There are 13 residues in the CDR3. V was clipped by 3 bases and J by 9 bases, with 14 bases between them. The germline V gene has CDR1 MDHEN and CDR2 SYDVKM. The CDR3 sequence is CASSFDPIGAQYF. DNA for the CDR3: TGTGCCAGCAGTTTCGACCCGATTGGGGCCCAGTACTTC.